This TCR beta chain was identified during a study of T cell repertoires in cytomegalovirus infection. Looking at the study overall: HLA-B-restricted CMV epitopes that are well studied, plus recently identified HLA-C-restricted ones, were used by the study. CMV infection and matching HLA type were both indicated by public TCR beta signatures.

CDR1 and CDR2 (germline): SGHTA, FQGNSA. CDR3 length: 15 amino acids. Losses at the gene ends were 4 bases for V and 0 bases for J; bases not matched to a gene: 4. This clonotype was counted at least ten times. The antigen remains unidentified. TCRdb redid the calling of the reads with MiXCR, one entry per CDR3 protein. The data show some 560,000 distinct CDR3 sequences, with around two fifths seen just once and around 50% held by the top ten. The study's findings and limits: In two of eight donors, the top clonotype was HLA-C-restricted CMV-specific. Public TCR beta family frequency separated CMV-and-HLA carriers, including in an independent cohort.

The receptor was derived from a human donor in good health (CMV status not recorded). Some clones in this sample may be carry-over from other donors' samples. V usage is TRBV7-2 and J usage is TRBJ1-2, with TRBD1 matching over 8 bases. The material was cultured PBMCs, obtained from culture after CMV antigen stimulation. CDR3 in amino acids: CASSYQTGANYGYTF. The CDR3 DNA is TGTGCCAGCAGCTACCAGACAGGGGCTAACTATGGCTACACCTTC.